These 16 T cell receptor beta chains originate from one sample sequenced in a study of beta chain features in type 1 diabetes. Reverse transcribing all isolated RNA meant expressed TCRB transcripts were sequenced. The repertoire was sequenced with immunoSEQ multiplex PCR; TCRdb's copy has only in-frame clones and lacks some. The sample lists 150,000 or so clones, 7.5% to 9.5% occurring once. Sequenced material: central memory CD4+ T cells from blood. These receptors originate from a woman under 30 in good health.

This clone has only a few counts. The chain is built from TRBV28 and TRBJ2-7, with TRBD1 matching 7 bases. The CDR3 covers 13 residues. Germline V gene lookup returns CDR1 MDHEN and CDR2 SYDVKM. V shed 2 bases, J shed 3 bases, and the junction held 1 base outside the gene matches. The CDR3 protein is CASSLGTDYEQYF. The CDR3 DNA reads TGTGCCAGCAGTTTAGGGACAGACTACGAGCAGTACTTC.

This clone has a handful of counts. The rearrangement joins TRBV4-2 to TRBJ1-4; maybe TRBD1 (5 bases). The CDR3 is 15 residues long. Looked up from germline, CDR1 is LGHNA and CDR2 is YNFKEQ. Trimming removed 0 bases from V and 6 bases from J, with 11 bases in between. The CDR3 loop reads CASSQEGGRHEKLFF. CDR3 nucleotide sequence: TGTGCCAGCAGCCAAGAGGGGGGTAGGCATGAAAAACTGTTTTTT.

The chain joins TRBV18 to TRBJ1-2; TRBD1 matches at 7 bases. CDR3 length: 17 amino acids. CDR1 KGHSH and CDR2 LQKENI come from the germline V gene. Germline trimming cut 2 bases from V and 2 bases from J; bases unmatched to any gene: 11. The CDR3 region has the DNA TGTGCCAGCTCACCATCTCTAACAGGGGCAGCCAACTATGGCTACACCTTC. Translation: CASSPSLTGAANYGYTF.

In its sample, this clone was seen a few times. The chain couples TRBV25-1 to TRBJ2-7; D is uncertain. There are 12 residues in the CDR3. V was cut by 0 bases and J by 4 bases, with 4 bases left in between. Germline CDR1 MGHDK, CDR2 SYGVNS. The CDR3 here is CASSEYGYEQYF. The CDR3 region has the DNA TGTGCCAGCAGTGAATACGGTTACGAGCAGTACTTC.

V gene TRBV2 combines with J gene TRBJ1-1, with 8 bases matching TRBD1. The CDR3 totals 14 residues. In germline, CDR1 is SNHLY, CDR2 FYNNEI. V dropped 2 bases and J dropped 4; count of bases not matched to a gene: 3. The chain's CDR3 is CASSEQGARTEAFF. The DNA for the CDR3 is TGTGCCAGCAGTGAACAGGGGGCTCGCACTGAAGCTTTCTTT.

V gene TRBV2 combines with J gene TRBJ2-7; 8 nucleotides match TRBD1. V shed 4 bases and J 3 bases; nucleotides not matched to a gene: 8. CDR1 and CDR2 (germline): SNHLY, FYNNEI. This CDR3 has 15 amino acids. The CDR3 sequence: CASSGGRTGFYEQYF. The CDR3 DNA reads as TGTGCCAGCAGTGGAGGTAGGACAGGGTTCTACGAGCAGTACTTC.

V is TRBV2 and J is TRBJ2-7, with unresolved D. The ends were cut back, 7 bases at V and 6 bases at J, with 13 bases in the middle. Germline CDR1 and CDR2: SNHLY and FYNNEI. The length of the CDR3 is 12 residues. DNA for the CDR3: TGTGCCAGCACCCCTGAGGTGGGCGAGCAGTACTTC. Translating it yields CASTPEVGEQYF.

This clone has only one observation. V and J are TRBV7-2 and TRBJ2-7, with D possibly being TRBD1 (6 bases). Trimming stripped 3 bases from V and 3 bases from J, with 12 bases between. This CDR3 has 14 amino acids. The V gene's germline CDR1 is SGHTA and CDR2 FQGNSA. CDR3 protein: CASSFRGNHYEQYF. The CDR3 DNA is TGTGCCAGCAGCTTTAGGGGGAATCACTACGAGCAGTACTTC.

In regard to this clone: Other DNA sequences from this sample encode an identical CDR3 as well. The rearrangement uses TRBV4-1 and TRBJ2-3; TRBD2 aligns across 9 bases. Germline-derived CDR1 and CDR2 are MGHRA and YSYEKL. Losses at the gene ends were 6 bases for V and 6 bases for J; bases not matched to a gene: 4. The CDR3 runs to 13 residues. The CDR3 reads CASSFAGGDTQYF. The DNA of the CDR3 is TGCGCCAGCAGTTTCGCGGGGGGGGATACGCAGTATTTT.

V is TRBV4-1 and J is TRBJ1-2; 9 bases are shared with TRBD1. The CDR3 is made up of 14 amino acids. Germline V lookup: CDR1 MGHRA, CDR2 YSYEKL. V shed 1 base, J shed 8 bases, and the junction held 5 bases outside the gene matches. The CDR3 sequence is CASSQGDRVEGYTF. The CDR3 coding sequence is TGCGCCAGCAGCCAAGGGGACAGGGTTGAAGGCTACACCTTC.

This rearrangement joins TRBV4-1 to TRBJ1-1; unclear D gene. Deletions cut 4 bases from V and 0 bases from J, with 30 bases between. The CDR3 sequence is 21 residues long. Looked up from germline, CDR1 is MGHRA and CDR2 is YSYEKL. The CDR3 bases are TGCGCCAGCAGCCGAAAGAGGGCACAGCCTGATTCCTTCTTTATGAACACTGAAGCTTTCTTT. Amino acid sequence: CASSRKRAQPDSFFMNTEAFF.

This chain connects TRBV2 to TRBJ2-5; 11 bases match TRBD2. V gave up 4 bases and J gave up 5 bases; unmatched junction bases: 9. Germline V CDR1 and CDR2: SNHLY, FYNNEI. The CDR3 spans 16 residues. CDR3 region: CASSGETSGSGETQYF. CDR3 coding DNA: TGTGCCAGCAGTGGTGAAACTAGCGGGAGTGGGGAGACCCAGTACTTC.

This sequence joins TRBV6-6 and TRBJ2-7; 11 bases are shared with TRBD2. This CDR3 is built from 16 residues. CDR1 is MNHNY, CDR2 SVGAGI, per germline (reference sequence). Trimming at V came to 6 bases and at J to 3 bases, leaving 10 bases not matched to a gene. CDR3 nucleotide sequence: TGTGCCAGCAGATTAGCGGGAGGGGCAAACGGCTACGAGCAGTACTTC. Its protein product is CASRLAGGANGYEQYF.

This clone was picked up a small number of times. V and J are TRBV7-8 and TRBJ1-1; TRBD1 agrees at 11 bases. The CDR3 loop spans 14 amino acids. Germline V gene sequence: CDR1 SGHVS, CDR2 FQNEAQ. After removal of 3 bases from V and 12 bases from J, the junction contained 9 bases not matched to a gene. This CDR3 is CASSFPGTGGTTFF. DNA for the CDR3: TGTGCCAGCAGCTTTCCCGGGACAGGGGGGACAACTTTCTTT.

The chain recombines TRBV6-1 with TRBJ1-2, with D possibly matching TRBD1 (5 bases). Germline assignment: CDR1 MNHNS and CDR2 SASEGT. The ends were cut back, 8 bases at V and 8 bases at J, with 18 bases in the middle. This CDR3 comprises 13 residues. CDR3 nucleotide sequence: TGTGCCAGCTGGGCCGGGGGAGAAAAAGGCTACACCTTC. This codes for CASWAGGEKGYTF.

This rearrangement joins TRBV30 to TRBJ1-4; TRBD1 is a possible D gene (6 bases). The V gene lost 2 bases and the J gene lost 2 bases, with 12 bases spanning the gap. The CDR3 is made up of 15 amino acids. CDR1 GTSNPN and CDR2 SVGIG come from the germline V gene (reference sequence). The CDR3 nucleotides read TGTGCCTGGAGTTGGGCGGGGGCGACTAATGAAAAACTGTTTTTT. Encoded protein: CAWSWAGATNEKLFF.